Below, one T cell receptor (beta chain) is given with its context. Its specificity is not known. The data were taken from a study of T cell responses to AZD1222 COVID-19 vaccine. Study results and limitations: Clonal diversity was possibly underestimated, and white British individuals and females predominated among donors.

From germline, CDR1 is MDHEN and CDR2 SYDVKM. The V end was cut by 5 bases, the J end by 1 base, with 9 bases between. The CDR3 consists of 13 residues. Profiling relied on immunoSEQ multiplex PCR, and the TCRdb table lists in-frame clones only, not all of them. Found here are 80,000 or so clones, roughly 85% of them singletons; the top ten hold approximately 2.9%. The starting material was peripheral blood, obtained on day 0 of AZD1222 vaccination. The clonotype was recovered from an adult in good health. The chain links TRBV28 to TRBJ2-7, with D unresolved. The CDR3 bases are TGTGCCAGCAGTCGAAGGTTATCCTACGAGCAGTACTTC. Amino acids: CASSRRLSYEQYF. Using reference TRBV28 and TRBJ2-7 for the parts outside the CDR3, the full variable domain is DVKVTQSSRYLVKRTGEKVFLECVQDMDHENMFWYRQDPGLGLRLIYFSYDVKMKEKGDIPEGYSVSREKKERFSLILESASTNQTSMYLCASSRRLSYEQYFGPGTRLTVT.